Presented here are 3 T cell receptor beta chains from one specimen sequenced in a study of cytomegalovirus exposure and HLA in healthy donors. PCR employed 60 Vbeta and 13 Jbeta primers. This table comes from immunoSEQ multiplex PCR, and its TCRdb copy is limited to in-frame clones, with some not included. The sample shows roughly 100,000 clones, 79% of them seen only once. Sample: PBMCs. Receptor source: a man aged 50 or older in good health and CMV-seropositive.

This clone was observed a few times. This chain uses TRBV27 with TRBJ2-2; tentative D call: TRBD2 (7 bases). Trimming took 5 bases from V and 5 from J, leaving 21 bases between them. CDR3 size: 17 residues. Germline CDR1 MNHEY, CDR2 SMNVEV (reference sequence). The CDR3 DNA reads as TGTGCCAGCAGTCCCCGGCCAACGGGGAGGGGGACCGGGGAGCTGTTTTTT. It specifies CASSPRPTGRGTGELFF.

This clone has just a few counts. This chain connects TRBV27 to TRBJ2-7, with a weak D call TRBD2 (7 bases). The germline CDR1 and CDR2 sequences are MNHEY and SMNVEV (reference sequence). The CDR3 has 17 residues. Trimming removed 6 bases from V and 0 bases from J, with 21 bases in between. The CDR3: CASSLGGGGSSSYEQYF. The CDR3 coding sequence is TGTGCCAGCAGCTTAGGCGGCGGGGGCTCTAGCTCCTACGAGCAGTACTTC.

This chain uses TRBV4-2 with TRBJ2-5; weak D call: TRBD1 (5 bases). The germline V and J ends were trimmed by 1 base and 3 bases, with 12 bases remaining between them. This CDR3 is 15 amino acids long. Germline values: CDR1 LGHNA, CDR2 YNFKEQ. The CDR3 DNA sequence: TGTGCCAGCAGCCAAGGGATCGACAGCGAAGAGACCCAGTACTTC. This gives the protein CASSQGIDSEETQYF.